The 8 T cell receptor beta chains below were found in one sample sequenced in a study of T cells in Graves' hyperthyroidism and ophthalmopathy (dated 2019 in TCRdb). The library relied on multiplex PCR. The sequencing machine was an Illumina HiSeq 2000. The TCR beta CDR3 regions were amplified from RNA transcripts. A first-round RT-PCR of the TCR CDR3 used the HTBI primer set with the Qiagen OneStep RT-PCR kit. The raw public data were reprocessed by TCRdb itself: fastp quality trimming at Q25, MiXCR clonotype calling, in-frame beta chains only. Duplicate CDR3 protein sequences are folded into a single record with the most common DNA and genes. Within this sample are approximately 510,000 distinct CDR3 sequences, with about 45% of them counted one time only. About two fifths of the sample rests with the top ten. Sequencing was performed on peripheral blood or thyroid tissue (not recorded which). Receptor source: an adult woman with Graves' disease, either hyperthyroidism or ophthalmopathy (not recorded which).

This clonotype was detected many times. The chain employs TRBV5-1 and TRBJ2-2, with D tentatively TRBD1 (5 bases). This CDR3 has 16 amino acids. Per the germline V gene, CDR1 is SGHRS and CDR2 is YFSETQ. V gave up 1 base and J gave up 3 bases, with 13 bases separating them. The CDR3, as DNA: TGCGCCAGCAGCTTGCCCAGGGCCTCTCACACCGGGGAGCTGTTTTTT. Protein sequence: CASSLPRASHTGELFF.

This chain uses TRBV5-1 with TRBJ2-5; D may correspond to TRBD1 or TRBD2 (6 bases each). V was trimmed by 0 bases and J by 7 bases, leaving 16 bases between them. The CDR3 has 15 residues. Germline CDR1 and CDR2: SGHRS and YFSETQ. The CDR3 nucleotides read TGCGCCAGCAGCTTGGAATGGGGGGCCTATCGGACCCAGTACTTC. Translation gives CASSLEWGAYRTQYF.

The chain recombines TRBV2 with TRBJ1-5; D is perhaps TRBD1 (6 bases). Deletions cut 6 bases from V and 5 bases from J, with 17 bases between. Germline-derived CDR1 and CDR2 are SNHLY and FYNNEI. The CDR3 has 15 residues. As DNA, the CDR3 is TGTGCCAGCAGCCAAGGAGGGGGAGGGGATCAGCCCCAGCATTTT. This sequence encodes CASSQGGGGDQPQHF.

The V and J genes are TRBV7-9 and TRBJ1-1, with no clear D. Germline loops: CDR1 SEHNR, CDR2 FQNEAQ (reference sequence). V lost 3 bases to trimming and J lost 8 bases, with 13 bases between them. There are 13 residues in the CDR3. This CDR3 reads CASSFPGSREAFF. The CDR3 bases are TGTGCCAGCAGCTTCCCCGGCTCGCGAGAAGCTTTCTTT.

This sequence joins TRBV20-1 and TRBJ1-2; the match to TRBD1 covers 7 bases. The V gene end was trimmed by 5 bases and the J gene end by 6 bases; junction bases not matched to a gene: 15. The CDR3 is 15 amino acids. CDR1 and CDR2 (germline): DFQATT, SNEGSKA (reference sequence). The CDR3, as DNA: TGCAGTGCTCCCGGGACAGCCTCCGGGGACGATGGCTACACCTTC. Its protein is CSAPGTASGDDGYTF.

The chain recombines TRBV5-1 with TRBJ1-1, with 7 bases aligning to TRBD1. V lost 0 bases to trimming and J lost 5 bases; unmatched junction nucleotides: 10. This CDR3 region has 16 residues. CDR1 SGHRS and CDR2 YFSETQ come from the germline V gene. The CDR3 coding sequence is TGCGCCAGCAGCTTGGTATTGTCTGGGACAGATACTGAAGCTTTCTTT. Translating it yields CASSLVLSGTDTEAFF.

V usage is TRBV10-3 and J usage is TRBJ1-5; no reliable D call. Germline lookup yields CDR1 ENHRY and CDR2 SYGVKD. The germline V and J ends were trimmed by 3 bases and 0 bases, with 6 bases remaining between them. The CDR3 has 14 residues. CDR3 nucleotides: TGTGCCATCAGTGAACCGGGTAGCAATCAGCCCCAGCATTTT. Protein: CAISEPGSNQPQHF.

The chain combines TRBV7-9 with TRBJ2-5; tentatively, D is TRBD1 (6 bases). V was cut by 6 bases and J by 0 bases, with 14 bases left in between. The CDR3 length is 15 residues. The germline V gene encodes CDR1 SEHNR and CDR2 FQNEAQ (reference sequence). DNA for the CDR3: TGTGCCAGCAGTCTACCGGGACACGACCAAGAGACCCAGTACTTC. Its protein product is CASSLPGHDQETQYF.